Each of the 26 T cell receptor beta chains below was sequenced from the same sample in a study of cytomegalovirus exposure and HLA in healthy donors. The PCR made use of 60 Vbeta and 13 Jbeta primers. Measured with immunoSEQ multiplex PCR; TCRdb has only the in-frame clones, and not every one. The table has some 180,000 clones, about 80% seen once. The sequencing sample was made of PBMCs. The origin of the receptors is a woman aged 30 to 39 in good health and CMV-seropositive.

The chain recombines TRBV11-2 with TRBJ2-2, with 11 positions matching TRBD2. Germline trimming cut 3 bases from V and 1 base from J; bases unmatched to any gene: 4. The CDR3 totals 17 residues. Germline assignment: CDR1 SGHAT and CDR2 FQNNGV. CDR3 in amino acids: CASSFPGLAENTGELFF. The CDR3 region has the DNA TGTGCCAGCAGCTTTCCGGGACTAGCGGAGAACACCGGGGAGCTGTTTTTT.

This clone appeared a single time. CDR3 DNA sequence: TGCGCCAGCAGCTTGTCACTAGCGGGGGAAGAGACCCAGTACTTC. This translates into CASSLSLAGEETQYF. V is TRBV5-1 and J is TRBJ2-5; 11 nucleotides match TRBD2. Losses at the gene ends were 1 base for V and 3 bases for J; bases not matched to a gene: 2. Germline CDR1 is SGHRS and CDR2 is YFSETQ. This CDR3 is 15 amino acids long.

This clone was detected a few times. The V and J genes are TRBV6-1 and TRBJ1-2, with 7 bases identical to TRBD1. This CDR3 has 13 residues. V trimming: 6 bases; J trimming: 4 bases; junction bases outside the gene matches: 5. Germline-derived CDR1 and CDR2 are MNHNS and SASEGT. The CDR3 nucleotides read TGTGCCAGCAGCGCAAACAGGGGCTATGGCTACACCTTC. Residues: CASSANRGYGYTF.

J is TRBJ2-3 and V is TRBV6-1, with 9 bases identical to TRBD2. The CDR3 runs 15 residues. Germline-derived CDR1 and CDR2 are MNHNS and SASEGT. V lost 5 bases, J lost 6 bases, and 9 bases stayed unmatched. The CDR3 reads CASSWASGASDTQYF. The CDR3 nucleotides read TGTGCCAGCAGTTGGGCTAGCGGGGCCAGTGATACGCAGTATTTT.

This chain links TRBV21-1 with TRBJ1-1; the table gives TRBD1 as D, unverified against the DNA. TRBV21-1 is a pseudogene locus. CDR3 size: 19 residues. For the CDR3, the DNA is TGTGCCAGCAGCAAATGGGGCAAATGCCCTTTCCGAATGAACACTGAAGCTTTCTTT. It translates to CASSKWGKCPFRMNTEAFF.

This clone was seen only a few times. The chain links TRBV4-1 to TRBJ2-5; D is undetermined. CDR3 length equals 13 residues. Trimming removed 0 bases at V and 5 bases at J, with 7 bases between. Per the germline V gene, CDR1 is MGHRA and CDR2 is YSYEKL. Written as DNA, the CDR3 is TGCGCCAGCAGCCAAGATAGTTCGGAGACCCAGTACTTC. It is translated as CASSQDSSETQYF.

The chain carries TRBV27 and TRBJ2-7; 9 nucleotides line up with TRBD2. CDR1 is MNHEY and CDR2 is SMNVEV in the germline V gene (reference sequence). There are 15 residues in the CDR3. Losses at the gene ends were 4 bases for V and 2 bases for J; bases not matched to a gene: 6. CDR3 nucleotide sequence: TGTGCCAGCAGTTCGGCTAGCGGGGAGCCCTACGAGCAGTACTTC. Protein sequence: CASSSASGEPYEQYF.

V is TRBV9 and J is TRBJ2-5; TRBD1 is a possible D gene (6 bases). CDR3 length: 15 residues. Germline CDR1 and CDR2: SGDLS and YYNGEE. The V gene lost 2 bases and the J gene lost 1 base, with 12 bases spanning the gap. CDR3 in amino acids: CASSVTGHSQETQYF. CDR3 bases: TGTGCCAGCAGCGTGACGGGACACAGCCAAGAGACCCAGTACTTC.

The rearrangement uses TRBV30 and TRBJ2-7, with D tentatively TRBD2 (6 bases). The CDR3 sequence is 14 residues long. Per the germline V gene, CDR1 is GTSNPN and CDR2 is SVGIG (reference sequence). The V gene lost 4 bases and the J gene lost 0 bases, with 13 bases spanning the gap. The CDR3 region is CAWNPGVGSYEQYF. The CDR3, as DNA: TGTGCCTGGAACCCGGGGGTTGGCTCCTACGAGCAGTACTTC.

J is TRBJ2-1 and V is TRBV6-5; tentatively, D is TRBD1 (6 bases). CDR3 length equals 14 residues. Trimming removed 4 bases from V and 7 bases from J, with 14 bases in between. Germline-derived CDR1 and CDR2 are MNHEY and SVGAGI. This CDR3 reads CASSWTDVWNEQFF. CDR3 bases: TGTGCCAGCAGTTGGACAGACGTTTGGAATGAGCAGTTCTTC.

The V and J genes are TRBV2 and TRBJ1-3, with 10 bases that match TRBD1. Germline V lookup: CDR1 SNHLY, CDR2 FYNNEI. The ends lost 8 bases at V and 4 bases at J; junction bases unmatched: 8. The CDR3 length is 15 residues. The CDR3 reads CASGRDRGGGNTIYF. The CDR3 DNA reads TGTGCCAGCGGGAGGGACAGGGGTGGAGGAAACACCATATATTTT. The full variable domain, its missing parts supplied by reference TRBV2 and TRBJ1-3, is EPEVTQTPSHQVTQMGQEVILRCVPISNHLYFYWYRQILGQKVEFLVSFYNNEISEKSEIFDDQFSVERPDGSNFTLKIRSTKLEDSAMYFCASGRDRGGGNTIYFGEGSWLTVV.

The chain is built from TRBV2 and TRBJ2-1, with 9 positions matching TRBD2. Germline trimming cut 3 bases from V and 4 bases from J; bases unmatched to any gene: 7. Germline values: CDR1 SNHLY, CDR2 FYNNEI. The CDR3 runs to 16 residues. The CDR3 DNA follows: TGTGCCAGCAGTGATACAGCGGGGGGCTTATACAATGAGCAGTTCTTC. As protein: CASSDTAGGLYNEQFF.

On this clone itself: Different DNA sequences within this sample yield the same CDR3. V usage is TRBV7-9 and J usage is TRBJ1-1; 9 nucleotides align to TRBD1. V lost 6 bases, J lost 4 bases, and 3 bases stayed unmatched. The CDR3 length is 13 residues. Per germline, CDR1 SEHNR and CDR2 FQNEAQ (reference sequence). CDR3 in amino acids: CASSQTGGTEAFF. The CDR3 coding sequence is TGTGCCAGCAGTCAGACAGGGGGCACTGAAGCTTTCTTT.

The V gene is TRBV5-1, the J gene TRBJ1-1, with D perhaps TRBD1 (6 bases). Trimming shortened V by 6 bases and J by 5 bases, and 14 bases separated the two germline ends. The CDR3 length is 13 residues. Germline-derived CDR1 and CDR2 are SGHRS and YFSETQ. In DNA, the CDR3 is TGCGCCAGCATAGAGGGGGTTGGGACTGAAGCTTTCTTT. Encoded protein: CASIEGVGTEAFF.

The chain combines TRBV29-1 with TRBJ2-7; 12 bases align to TRBD1. V lost 4 bases and J lost 3; bases outside the gene matches: 10. Germline V gene data show CDR1 as SQVTM and CDR2 as ANQGSEA. The CDR3 contains 16 residues. The DNA for the CDR3 is TGCAGCGTTGGCGCTAGCGGGGACAGGGGGCTCTACGAGCAGTACTTC. Protein product: CSVGASGDRGLYEQYF.

This chain connects TRBV10-1 to TRBJ2-1, with 8 nucleotides matching TRBD1. Looked up from germline, CDR1 is WNHNN and CDR2 is SYGVQD (reference sequence). V dropped 4 bases and J dropped 9; count of bases not matched to a gene: 8. The CDR3 is 14 amino acids. CDR3 in DNA: TGCGCCAGCAGTGCCCAGGGGGCCAGGGGTGAGCAGTTCTTC. Protein: CASSAQGARGEQFF.

The chain links TRBV4-1 to TRBJ1-4; maybe TRBD1 (5 bases). This CDR3 is 15 amino acids long. V lost 2 bases to trimming and J lost 4 bases, with 11 bases between them. CDR1 is MGHRA, CDR2 YSYEKL, per germline. The chain's CDR3 is CASSQTTENNEKLFF. For the CDR3, the DNA is TGCGCCAGCAGCCAAACGACAGAGAATAATGAAAAACTGTTTTTT.

The gene calls are TRBV7-8 and TRBJ2-5, with D unresolved. TRBJ2-7 explains the end of the DNA better; the J call may be wrong. This CDR3 contains 12 residues. Germline-derived CDR1 and CDR2 are SGHVS and FQNEAQ. The CDR3 bases are TGTGCCAGCAGCTTAGGTGTAGCCGAGCAGTACTTC. This translates into CASSLGVAEQYF.

This clone came up once. V usage is TRBV5-1 and J usage is TRBJ1-1; D is possibly TRBD1 (6 bases). Trimming stripped 4 bases from V and 3 bases from J, with 22 bases between. CDR1 SGHRS and CDR2 YFSETQ come from the germline V gene. This CDR3 spans 17 amino acids. CDR3: CASSAGTRAIGDTEAFF. The CDR3 DNA follows: TGCGCCAGCAGCGCCGGGACACGGGCAATAGGGGACACTGAAGCTTTCTTT.

The CDR3 bases are TGTGCCAGCTGGGGGCCATCTAGCAATCAGCCCCAGCATTTT. It encodes CASWGPSSNQPQHF. The V and J genes are TRBV28 and TRBJ1-5; a weak D match, TRBD1 (6 bases). This CDR3 region has 14 residues. Trimming left V 8 bases short and J 0 bases short, with 11 bases between. The V gene's germline CDR1 is MDHEN and CDR2 SYDVKM.

The chain has TRBV15 and TRBJ2-5, with D maybe TRBD1 (6 bases). The germline CDR1 and CDR2 sequences are LNHNV and YYDKDF (reference sequence). Trimming left V 1 base short and J 6 bases short, with 18 bases between. This CDR3 is 16 amino acids long. The CDR3 region is CATSRAGETAAQTQYF. CDR3 DNA sequence: TGTGCCACCAGCAGAGCAGGGGAGACAGCAGCACAGACCCAGTACTTC.

The rearrangement uses TRBV7-6 and TRBJ2-7; TRBD1 is a possible D gene (5 bases). V was pared by 1 base and J by 0 bases, with 13 bases between. Germline CDR1 is SGHVS and CDR2 is FNYEAQ. The CDR3 extends over 16 amino acids. CDR3: CASSLGGSPSSYEQYF. DNA for the CDR3: TGTGCCAGCAGCTTAGGGGGCAGCCCGTCCTCCTACGAGCAGTACTTC.

This clone appeared a single time. The CDR3 reads CSVPTGPGANVLTF. In DNA form, the CDR3 reads TGCAGCGTTCCAACAGGGCCTGGGGCCAACGTCCTGACTTTC. The rearrangement links TRBV29-1 to TRBJ2-6, with D tentatively TRBD1 (6 bases). CDR3 length: 14 residues. Deletions cut 5 bases from V and 2 bases from J, with 10 bases between. The V gene's germline CDR1 is SQVTM and CDR2 ANQGSEA.

The chain links TRBV4-1 to TRBJ2-1; possible D gene TRBD2, 5 bases. The CDR3 has 12 residues. Per germline, CDR1 MGHRA and CDR2 YSYEKL. The ends were cut back, 5 bases at V and 6 bases at J, with 8 bases in the middle. This CDR3 reads CASSGLVNEQFF. In nucleotides, the CDR3 is TGCGCCAGCAGCGGACTGGTCAATGAGCAGTTCTTC.

The J gene is TRBJ2-7, the V gene TRBV7-2; D call uncertain. Trimming removed 2 bases at V and 7 bases at J, with 6 bases between. The CDR3 contains 11 residues. Germline CDR1 and CDR2: SGHTA and FQGNSA. The CDR3 region is CASSLLREQYF. For the CDR3, the DNA is TGTGCCAGCAGCTTACTTAGAGAGCAGTACTTC.

The chain recombines TRBV5-1 with TRBJ2-3, with TRBD2 identical over 7 bases. The CDR3 length is 14 residues. Germline loops: CDR1 SGHRS, CDR2 YFSETQ. With V trimmed by 3 bases and J by 3 bases, 4 bases remained unmatched. The CDR3 is CASSSRLATDTQYF. The CDR3 DNA is TGCGCCAGCAGCTCTAGACTAGCAACAGATACGCAGTATTTT.